Included here is one TCR beta chain sequence, with context. Antigen specificity is unknown. These data originate in a study of cytomegalovirus exposure and HLA in healthy donors. Notes on the study in general: Most TCR beta V segments were productive about 87% or about 30% of the time in an earlier analysis. There were some V segments, including TRBV6-2 and TRBV6-3, excluded as indistinguishable.

This PCR relied on a set of 60 Vbeta primers and 13 Jbeta primers. Sequencing used immunoSEQ multiplex PCR; TCRdb keeps in-frame clones, though not all of them. The sample shows around 120,000 clones, about 80% of them seen only once. V was clipped by 3 bases and J by 5 bases, with 11 bases between them. CDR1 MDHEN and CDR2 SYDVKM come from the germline V gene. The CDR3 is made up of 14 amino acids. Sample: PBMCs. This TCR was recovered from a young man in good health and CMV-seronegative. The chain recombines TRBV28 with TRBJ1-5; TRBD1 is a possible D gene (6 bases). CDR3 DNA sequence: TGTGCCAGCAGTTTTACGGGGGGCCATCAGCCCCAGCATTTT. As protein: CASSFTGGHQPQHF.